The 20 T cell receptor beta chains below come from one sample, sequenced in a study of identical twins. TCRdb called the 5' RACE reads again in MiXCR, with one record for every CDR3 protein. Among around 290,000 distinct CDR3 sequences, roughly 9.7% were seen once, and the ten largest hold roughly 7%. These data are also associated with another study on yellow fever vaccine responses in identical twins.

The sample taken for sequencing was CD8+ T cells sorted from blood. The receptors shown here come from a woman under 30 in good health.

This clonotype was detected only a few times. The chain is built from TRBV5-1 and TRBJ2-2; no firm D call. This CDR3 spans 15 amino acids. Germline V gene lookup returns CDR1 SGHRS and CDR2 YFSETQ. With 4 bases removed from V and 2 bases from J, the gap between germline ends came to 12 bases. The CDR3 DNA reads as TGCGCCAGCAGCCATCCTTCAGGAAACACCGGGGAGCTGTTTTTT. This translates into CASSHPSGNTGELFF.

This clonotype was seen a few times. A read error is possible here, since a much larger clone lies one base away. V usage is TRBV25-1 and J usage is TRBJ2-1; 7 bases are shared with TRBD1. CDR3 length equals 13 residues. Germline V lookup: CDR1 MGHDK, CDR2 SYGVNS. After removal of 5 bases from V and 5 bases from J, the junction contained 3 bases not matched to a gene. The chain's CDR3 is CASSITGDNEQFF. The CDR3 DNA reads TGTGCCAGCAGTATTACAGGGGACAATGAGCAGTTCTTC.

Regarding this clonotype: One end of the junction fails to match germline, which may point to a read error. This chain links TRBV7-8 with TRBJ1-1; D possibly corresponds to TRBD1 (6 bases). The CDR3 is made up of 16 amino acids. Germline V gene sequence: CDR1 SGHVS, CDR2 FQNEAQ. CDR3 coding DNA: TGTGCCAGCAGCCTAAGCCCTTACAGGGCGTCCACTGAAGCTCTCTTT. Translation gives CASSLSPYRASTEALF.

The rearrangement uses TRBV25-1 and TRBJ2-6; 7 positions match TRBD1. The CDR3 totals 16 residues. Trimming at V came to 4 bases and at J to 4 bases, leaving 7 bases not matched to a gene. CDR1 and CDR2 (germline): MGHDK, SYGVNS. CDR3 bases: TGTGCCAGCAGTGTCCTAGGGGGCGCCGGGGCCAACGTCCTGACTTTC. Amino acid sequence: CASSVLGGAGANVLTF.

This clonotype has ten or more counts. The chain joins TRBV7-6 to TRBJ2-1; D may correspond to TRBD1 or TRBD2 (6 bases each). The germline V gene has CDR1 SGHVS and CDR2 FNYEAQ. The CDR3 is 16 amino acids. The ends were cut back, 4 bases at V and 0 bases at J, with 13 bases in the middle. CDR3 in DNA: TGTGCCAGCAGCTCACCGCGGGACAACTCCTACAATGAGCAGTTCTTC. Protein: CASSSPRDNSYNEQFF.

This clonotype was detected a few times. The chain carries TRBV29-1 and TRBJ2-5, with D perhaps matching TRBD2 (6 bases). The CDR3 sequence is 13 residues long. Germline lookup yields CDR1 SQVTM and CDR2 ANQGSEA. The germline V and J ends were trimmed by 8 bases and 0 bases, with 13 bases remaining between them. The CDR3 protein is CSPRRVDQETQYF. DNA for the CDR3: TGCAGCCCCCGGAGGGTAGACCAAGAGACCCAGTACTTC. Looking up the rest from reference TRBV29-1 and TRBJ2-5 gives the full variable domain: SAVISQKPSRDICQRGTSLTIQCQVDSQVTMMFWYRQQPGQSLTLIATANQGSEATYESGFVIDKFPISRPNLTFSTLTVSNMSPEDSSIYLCSPRRVDQETQYFGPGTRLLVL.

This clonotype was recorded a few times. The rearrangement links TRBV27 to TRBJ2-7; the D gene is possibly TRBD1 (5 bases). The CDR3 has 13 amino acids. V was shortened by 5 bases and J by 2 bases, with 10 bases between the two germline ends. Germline loops: CDR1 MNHEY, CDR2 SMNVEV (reference sequence). The CDR3 coding sequence is TGTGCCAGCAGTGACACAGGCCCCTACGAGCAGTACTTC. It is translated as CASSDTGPYEQYF.

This clonotype was seen a few times. The V call is TRBV10-2, the J call TRBJ2-1; 8 positions match TRBD2. Per germline, CDR1 WSHSY and CDR2 SAAADI. The ends lost 1 base at V and 6 bases at J; junction bases unmatched: 5. The CDR3 is 15 amino acids. The chain's CDR3 is CASSEYVAGFNEQFF. In nucleotides, the CDR3 is TGCGCCAGCAGTGAGTATGTAGCGGGATTCAATGAGCAGTTCTTC.

J is TRBJ2-1 and V is TRBV7-8; D unresolved. V dropped 1 base and J dropped 6 bases, with 16 bases sitting between them. The CDR3 has 16 residues. CDR1 is SGHVS and CDR2 is FQNEAQ in the germline V gene. The CDR3 loop reads CASSLEGGPSLNEQFF. DNA for the CDR3: TGTGCCAGCAGCTTAGAGGGCGGACCCTCCCTCAATGAGCAGTTCTTC.

The chain couples TRBV5-4 to TRBJ2-7; 14 positions match TRBD2. The germline V gene has CDR1 SGHNT and CDR2 YYREEE (reference sequence). The CDR3 sequence is 18 residues long. J gave up 3 bases and V 0 bases, and 8 bases lay outside the gene matches. CDR3 amino acids: CASSLEHKGLAGDYEQYF. The CDR3 DNA reads as TGTGCCAGCAGCTTGGAGCATAAGGGACTAGCGGGAGACTACGAGCAGTACTTC.

V gene TRBV20-1 combines with J gene TRBJ1-2, with 7 bases that match TRBD1. V lost 6 bases to trimming and J lost 4 bases; unmatched junction nucleotides: 14. CDR3 length equals 15 residues. The germline V gene has CDR1 DFQATT and CDR2 SNEGSKA (reference sequence). In nucleotides, the CDR3 is TGCAGTGCGGGCGGGGTACAGGGGCCTGGCTATGGCTACACCTTC. Its translation: CSAGGVQGPGYGYTF.

This clonotype was observed many times. The chain is built from TRBV20-1 and TRBJ2-5; the D is unclear. V gave up 0 bases and J gave up 2 bases, with 13 bases separating them. Germline V gene sequence: CDR1 DFQATT, CDR2 SNEGSKA (reference sequence). This CDR3 comprises 15 residues. DNA for the CDR3: TGCAGTGCTAGAGATTACACAGAAATGCAAGAGACCCAGTACTTC. It is translated as CSARDYTEMQETQYF.

This clonotype showed up many times. The chain uses TRBV7-9 and TRBJ1-4; 10 bases line up with TRBD1. The germline CDR1 and CDR2 sequences are SEHNR and FQNEAQ (reference sequence). The CDR3 has 17 residues. The V gene end was trimmed by 5 bases and the J gene end by 6 bases; junction bases not matched to a gene: 12. CDR3 sequence reads: CASSAQHRQGADEKLFF. The CDR3 nucleotides are TGTGCCAGCAGCGCCCAACACCGACAGGGGGCGGATGAAAAACTGTTTTTT.

This clonotype was detected many times. The chain carries TRBV29-1 and TRBJ1-2, with 8 positions matching TRBD1. Unmatched junction bases numbered 13, after V lost 0 bases and J lost 4 bases. The CDR3 sequence is 17 residues long. Germline V gene sequence: CDR1 SQVTM, CDR2 ANQGSEA. The CDR3 protein is CSVEDRKGQVGGYGYTF. In DNA, the CDR3 is TGCAGCGTTGAAGATCGAAAGGGACAGGTCGGGGGCTATGGCTACACCTTC.

This clonotype appeared a few times. CDR3 DNA: TGCGCCAGCAGCCGGAGCGAGGGAGCACAAGCCCCGAGCCCACCTAGCACAGATACGCAGTATTTT. Translation gives CASSRSEGAQAPSPPSTDTQYF. This chain connects TRBV4-1 to TRBJ2-3; possible D gene TRBD2, 5 bases. Germline loops: CDR1 MGHRA, CDR2 YSYEKL. Trimming shortened V by 4 bases and J by 0 bases, and 32 bases separated the two germline ends. The CDR3 extends over 22 amino acids.

This clonotype was detected many times. This sequence joins TRBV12-3 or TRBV12-4 and TRBJ2-1; TRBD2 matches 10 bases. After removal of 10 bases from V and 10 bases from J, the junction contained 13 bases not matched to a gene. The CDR3 has 14 amino acids. The CDR3 reads CATEREGVRGEQFF. In DNA form, the CDR3 reads TGTGCCACCGAGCGGGAGGGGGTGCGAGGCGAGCAGTTCTTC.

This clonotype was seen only a few times. The CDR3: CASSYTTSSPNTGELFF. CDR3 DNA: TGTGCCAGCAGTTACACCACATCTAGTCCGAACACCGGGGAGCTGTTTTTT. V gene TRBV6-2 or TRBV6-3 combines with J gene TRBJ2-2, with no clear D. Germline loops: CDR1 MNHEY, CDR2 SVGEGT. This CDR3 has 17 residues. The V end lost 2 bases, the J end lost 0 bases, and 13 bases lay between the germline ends.

J is TRBJ2-7 and V is TRBV19; D unclear. The germline CDR1 and CDR2 sequences are LNHDA and SQIVND (reference sequence). CDR3 length: 13 amino acids. The ends were cut back, 4 bases at V and 4 bases at J, with 11 bases in the middle. The CDR3 spells CASSTPQPYEQYF. The CDR3 nucleotides are TGTGCCAGTAGTACCCCCCAGCCGTACGAGCAGTACTTC.

There are a few counts of this clonotype. This chain's CDR3 is CAWSARDRETGELFF. CDR3 nucleotides: TGTGCCTGGAGTGCACGGGACAGGGAAACCGGGGAGCTGTTTTTT. This chain uses TRBV30 with TRBJ2-2; 9 bases fit TRBD1. The CDR3 length is 15 residues. J lost 5 bases, V lost 1 base, and 5 bases had no gene match. Germline V gene data show CDR1 as GTSNPN and CDR2 as SVGIG (reference sequence). The entire variable domain, with the rest obtained from reference TRBV30 and TRBJ2-2, is as follows: SQTIHQWPATLVQPVGSPLSLECTVEGTSNPNLYWYRQAAGRGLQLLFYSVGIGQISSEVPQNLSASRPQDRQFILSSKKLLLSDSGFYLCAWSARDRETGELFFGEGSRLTVL.

This chain uses TRBV5-1 with TRBJ1-1; D possibly corresponds to TRBD1 (5 bases). This CDR3 has 16 amino acids. CDR1 and CDR2 from the germline V gene are SGHRS and YFSETQ. V was shortened by 6 bases and J by 1 base, with 19 bases between the two germline ends. This chain's CDR3 is CASNMGDRPPNTEAFF. CDR3 sequence (DNA): TGCGCCAGCAATATGGGGGACCGCCCCCCGAACACTGAAGCTTTCTTT.